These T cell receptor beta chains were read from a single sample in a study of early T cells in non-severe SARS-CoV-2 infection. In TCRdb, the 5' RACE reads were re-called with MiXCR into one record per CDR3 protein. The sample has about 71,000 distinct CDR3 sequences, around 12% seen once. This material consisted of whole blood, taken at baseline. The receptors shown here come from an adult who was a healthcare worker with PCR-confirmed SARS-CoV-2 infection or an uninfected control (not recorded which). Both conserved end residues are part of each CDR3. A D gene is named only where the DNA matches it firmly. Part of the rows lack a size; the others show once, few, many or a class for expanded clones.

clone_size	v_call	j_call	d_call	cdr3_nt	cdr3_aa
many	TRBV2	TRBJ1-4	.	TGTGCCAGCAGACCTACAGAAACTAATGAAAAACTGTTTTTT	CASRPTETNEKLFF
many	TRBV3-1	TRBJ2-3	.	TGTGCCAGCAGCAGCCGACAGGATAGTAGCACAGATACGCAGTATTTT	CASSSRQDSSTDTQYF
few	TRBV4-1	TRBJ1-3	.	TGCGCCAGCAGCCAAGGAATGGTCGGCTCTGGAAACACCATATATTTT	CASSQGMVGSGNTIYF
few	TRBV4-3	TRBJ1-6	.	TGCGCCAGCAGCCAAGAACCTCCCGGGACACTTAAGAACCCCCTCCACTTT	CASSQEPPGTLKNPLHF
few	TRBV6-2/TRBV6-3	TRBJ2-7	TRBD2	TGTGCCAGCAGTTTCGGACTAGCGGGGGGCGTCTACGAGCAGTACTTC	CASSFGLAGGVYEQYF
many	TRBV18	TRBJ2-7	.	TGTGCCAGCTCACCTGGTGGGGGCTCCTACGAGCAGTACTTC	CASSPGGGSYEQYF
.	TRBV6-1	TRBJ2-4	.	TGTGCCAGCATTGATATAGCCAAAAACATTCAGTACTTC	CASIDIAKNIQYF
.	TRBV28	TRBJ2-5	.	TGTGCCAGCAATCCGCGGTTATCGGGGTCAGAGACCCAGTACTTC	CASNPRLSGSETQYF
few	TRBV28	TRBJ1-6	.	TGTGCCAGCCTTCCCGGGACGGGAGCTAATTCACCCCTCCACTTT	CASLPGTGANSPLHF
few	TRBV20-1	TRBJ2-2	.	TGCAGTGCCCCAATCCGCGGGGGCGGCGGGGAGCTGTTTTTT	CSAPIRGGGGELFF
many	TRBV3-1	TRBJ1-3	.	TGTGCCAGCAGTCCCACAGTCTCTGGAAACACCATATATTTT	CASSPTVSGNTIYF
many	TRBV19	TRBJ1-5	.	TGTGCCAGTAGTGGTCAGGGCTTGGTTTTCAATCAGCCCCAGCATTTT	CASSGQGLVFNQPQHF
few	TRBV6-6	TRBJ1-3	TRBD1	TGTGCCAGCAGTTTGGACAGGTCCGCGTCTGGAAACACCATATATTTT	CASSLDRSASGNTIYF
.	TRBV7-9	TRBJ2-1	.	TGTGCCAGCAGCTTAGAATGGGGTGGGAATGAGCAGTTCTTC	CASSLEWGGNEQFF
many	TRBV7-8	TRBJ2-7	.	TGTGCCAGCAGCTTAGCCCCTGCTACCTACGAGCAGTACTTC	CASSLAPATYEQYF
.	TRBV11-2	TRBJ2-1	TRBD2	TGTGCCAGCAGCTTAGGCGGGGGGCCTTACAATGAGCAGTTCTTC	CASSLGGGPYNEQFF
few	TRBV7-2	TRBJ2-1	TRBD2	TGTGCCAGCAGCCCCAGGATGGTAGCGGGGGGAGGCAATGAGCAGTTCTTC	CASSPRMVAGGGNEQFF
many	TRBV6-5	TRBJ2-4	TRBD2	TGTGCCAGCAGCTTCAGGACGGCTACCTCCTTGACTAGCGGTCCCGTCATTCAGTACTTC	CASSFRTATSLTSGPVIQYF
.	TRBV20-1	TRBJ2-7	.	TGCAGTGCTAGTCTGGGGGACGAGCAGTACTTC	CSASLGDEQYF
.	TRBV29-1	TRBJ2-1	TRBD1	TGCAGCGTTGAAGAACCGGGACAGGGGCGCCTGAATGAGCAGTTCTTC	CSVEEPGQGRLNEQFF
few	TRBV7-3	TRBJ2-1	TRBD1	TGTGCCAGCAGCTTAGGGAAGGGGGACAGGCATGAGCAGTTCTTC	CASSLGKGDRHEQFF
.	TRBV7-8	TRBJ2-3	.	TGTGCCAGCAGCTTAGAGGGGACCGTGGGGCGGTCTACGCAGTATTTT	CASSLEGTVGRSTQYF
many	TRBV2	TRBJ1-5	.	TGTGCCAGCAAGGGATTTAGCAATCAGCCCCAGCATTTT	CASKGFSNQPQHF
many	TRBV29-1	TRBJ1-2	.	TGCAGCGTTGATGATGGCTACACCTTC	CSVDDGYTF
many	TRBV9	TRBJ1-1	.	TGTGCCAGCAGCGTTGAACTCATGAACACTGAAGCTTTCTTT	CASSVELMNTEAFF
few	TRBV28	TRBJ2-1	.	TGTGCCAGCAGTTTGGCCGAAGCCTACAATGAGCAGTTCTTC	CASSLAEAYNEQFF
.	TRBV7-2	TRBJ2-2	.	TGTGCCAGCAGCTTAGGAACCATGAGAGTTTCCGCCGGGGAGCTGTTTTTT	CASSLGTMRVSAGELFF
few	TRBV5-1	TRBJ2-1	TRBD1	TGCGCCAGCAGCCTGCCGGGACAGGGGGCGAAGCAGTTCTTC	CASSLPGQGAKQFF
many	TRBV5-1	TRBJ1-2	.	TGCGCCAGCAGCTTGAGGATAGGGGATTATGGCTACACCTTC	CASSLRIGDYGYTF
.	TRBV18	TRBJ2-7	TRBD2	TGTGCCAGCTCACCTACGGGACTAGCGGGGAACTACGAGCAGTACTTC	CASSPTGLAGNYEQYF
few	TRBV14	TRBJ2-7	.	TGTGCCAGCAGCCAGACTTTCGAGCAGTACTTC	CASSQTFEQYF
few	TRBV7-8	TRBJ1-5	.	TGTGCCAGCAGCACAGGGCAAGGTCAGCCCCAGCATTTT	CASSTGQGQPQHF
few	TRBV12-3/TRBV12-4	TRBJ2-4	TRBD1	TGTGCCAGCAGTTCAGGGGGCGCTGCCAAAAACATTCAGTACTTC	CASSSGGAAKNIQYF
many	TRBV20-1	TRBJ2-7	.	TGCAGTGCTGCGAGCGACCAACGTTCCTACGAGCAGTACTTC	CSAASDQRSYEQYF
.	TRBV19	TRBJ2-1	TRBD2	TGTGCCAGTAGTATAGTGAGCGGGGGGGCCAATGAGCAGTTCTTC	CASSIVSGGANEQFF
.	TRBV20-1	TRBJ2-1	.	TGCAGTGCTATTAACGGGGCCGGTGGGAATGAGCAGTTCTTC	CSAINGAGGNEQFF
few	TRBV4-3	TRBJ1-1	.	TGCGCCAGCAGCCAAGAAGGGTACAGTAACACTGAAGCTTTCTTT	CASSQEGYSNTEAFF
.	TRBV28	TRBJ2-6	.	TGTGCCAGCCGAGGCGGGTTCTTCTCTGGGGCCAACGTCCTGACTTTC	CASRGGFFSGANVLTF
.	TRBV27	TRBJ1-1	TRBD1	TGTGCCAGCAGTCCTTACCGGGACAGCCAAATTTACACTGAAGCTTTCTTT	CASSPYRDSQIYTEAFF
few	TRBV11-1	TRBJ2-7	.	TGTGCCAGCAGCCCCGACAGTTACGAAGAGTACTTC	CASSPDSYEEYF
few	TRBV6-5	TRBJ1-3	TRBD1	TGTGCCAGCAGCCCCAGGCCTCCGCTAAATAGACAGGGTCGGAGGTCTGAAAACACCATATATTTT	CASSPRPPLNRQGRRSENTIYF